This T cell receptor beta chain was retrieved from a study of blood T cell repertoires in COVID-19. Overall study: In each case, the material was cDNA or gDNA derived from T cells, B-cell-depleted T cells, or PBMCs.

In the study's own analysis: Cell counts per sample came from amplifying reference gene primers. Produced via immunoSEQ multiplex PCR; TCRdb's table is partial and in-frame only. V and J calls and clone size are copied from that table; D and trimming were computed from the DNA. The profile covers about 100,000 clones, with roughly four fifths appearing a single time and 4.8% taken by the ten largest. The sequencing sample was made of peripheral blood. This receptor was identified in a man aged 55 to 70 with acute or convalescent COVID-19.

CDR3 sequence reads: CASINRDTEAFF. CDR3 in DNA: TGTGCCAGCATCAATCGGGACACTGAAGCTTTCTTT. V usage is TRBV18 and J usage is TRBJ1-1; unclear D gene. The CDR3 loop spans 12 amino acids. Germline V gene data show CDR1 as KGHSH and CDR2 as LQKENI. Trimming shortened V by 8 bases and J by 3 bases, and 10 bases separated the two germline ends.